A single sample gave rise to the 30 T cell receptor beta chains below, sequenced in a study of T-cell reconstitution after alpha-beta-depleted transplantation in children. Preparation of the TCRbeta library used unique molecular identifiers. TCRdb itself ran the PCR reads through MiXCR, one entry per CDR3 protein. The sample yields hundreds of thousands of distinct CDR3 sequences, around 25% seen once. This material consisted of PBMCs, mostly from graft donor cells, taken 360 days after TCRalphabeta/CD19-depleted stem cell transplant. All receptors come from a female patient between 2 and 15 years old who had a stem cell transplant for congenital amegakaryocytic thrombocytopenia, so the T cells may come from the graft donor.

This clonotype was counted only a few times. This sequence joins TRBV5-1 and TRBJ2-7; 10 bases align to TRBD1. The germline V gene has CDR1 SGHRS and CDR2 YFSETQ. V lost 1 base, J lost 5 bases, and 3 bases stayed unmatched. The CDR3 runs 14 residues. This chain's CDR3 is CASSLRQGADEQYF. For the CDR3, the DNA is TGCGCCAGCAGCTTGAGACAGGGGGCCGACGAGCAGTACTTC.

The V and J genes are TRBV3-1 and TRBJ1-1, with TRBD1 identical over 10 bases. With 6 bases clipped from V and 5 bases from J, the junction kept 9 bases outside the gene matches. The CDR3 covers 15 residues. CDR1 LGHDT and CDR2 YNNKEL come from the germline V gene (reference sequence). The CDR3 region is CASRRDRGRATEAFF. The CDR3 DNA sequence: TGTGCCAGCAGGCGGGACAGGGGACGGGCAACTGAAGCTTTCTTT. Full variable domain (rest looked up from reference TRBV3-1 and TRBJ1-1): DTAVSQTPKYLVTQMGNDKSIKCEQNLGHDTMYWYKQDSKKFLKIMFSYNNKELIINETVPNRFSPKSPDKAHLNLHINSLELGDSAVYFCASRRDRGRATEAFFGQGTRLTVV.

This clonotype has just a few counts. The chain combines TRBV12-5 with TRBJ1-5; no definite D call. Trimming shortened V by 8 bases and J by 1 base, and 9 bases separated the two germline ends. The CDR3 length is 13 residues. The germline V gene has CDR1 LGHNT and CDR2 FRNRAP. The CDR3 region is CASSDASNQPQHF. The DNA of the CDR3 is TGTGCTAGTTCTGACGCGAGCAATCAGCCCCAGCATTTT.

The rearrangement uses TRBV29-1 and TRBJ2-3; D is perhaps TRBD1 or TRBD2 (5 bases each). Germline V gene data show CDR1 as SQVTM and CDR2 as ANQGSEA. V lost 2 bases and J lost 4, with 16 bases in between. This CDR3 is 15 amino acids long. The CDR3 DNA is TGCAGCGTTGAATTTCGAGGGGAGAGTTCAGATACGCAGTATTTT. It specifies CSVEFRGESSDTQYF.

This rearrangement joins TRBV12-3 or TRBV12-4 to TRBJ1-3; D may be TRBD1 (6 bases). Trimming stripped 0 bases from V and 8 bases from J, with 8 bases between. The CDR3 is 13 residues long. This CDR3 reads CASSLASGDTIYF. Here the CDR3 DNA reads TGTGCCAGCAGTTTAGCCTCAGGGGACACCATATATTTT.

This clonotype was counted only a few times. V usage is TRBV10-2 and J usage is TRBJ2-3; 11 bases line up with TRBD2. The CDR3 is 15 residues long. Germline CDR1 reads WSHSY; CDR2 reads SAAADI. V lost 0 bases and J lost 4; bases outside the gene matches: 0. The CDR3 nucleotides read TGCGCCAGCAGTGAGTCGGGACTAGCGGCAGATACGCAGTATTTT. This sequence encodes CASSESGLAADTQYF.

In regard to this clonotype: Being one base from a much bigger clone, this may be a read error. This chain connects TRBV21-1 to TRBJ1-4. TRBV21-1 is a listed pseudogene. This CDR3 contains 16 residues. This CDR3 reads CASSASSVSTNEKLFF. The CDR3 bases are TGTGCCAGCAGCGCCAGCTCAGTGTCAACTAATGAAAAACTGTTTTTT.

This clonotype was detected a few times. J is TRBJ2-1 and V is TRBV20-1; 8 nucleotides line up with TRBD2. The CDR3 runs 18 residues. Germline V gene data show CDR1 as DFQATT and CDR2 as SNEGSKA (reference sequence). Losses at the gene ends were 0 bases for V and 1 base for J; bases not matched to a gene: 11. CDR3 in DNA: TGCAGTGCTAGAGAGGGGTTGGCTAGCGGGCAATCCTACAATGAGCAGTTCTTC. Amino acids: CSAREGLASGQSYNEQFF.

V and J are TRBV2 and TRBJ2-5; D might be TRBD1 or TRBD2, each matching 5 bases. The CDR3 runs 14 residues. V was cut by 6 bases and J by 0 bases, with 11 bases left in between. Germline-derived CDR1 and CDR2 are SNHLY and FYNNEI. The CDR3 is CASRTGPHQETQYF. CDR3 in DNA: TGTGCCAGCAGAACGGGACCCCACCAAGAGACCCAGTACTTC.

The chain carries TRBV15 and TRBJ2-5; 7 nucleotides match TRBD1. Germline CDR1 LNHNV, CDR2 YYDKDF (reference sequence). The CDR3 extends over 15 amino acids. V was pared by 1 base and J by 2 bases, with 4 bases of the junction left unmatched. CDR3 nucleotide sequence: TGTGCCACCAGCAGAGTAAGGGGGCCACAAGAGACCCAGTACTTC. It translates to CATSRVRGPQETQYF.

The rearrangement uses TRBV6-2 or TRBV6-3 and TRBJ2-2; D uncertain. The CDR3 sequence is 13 residues long. Germline V lookup: CDR1 MNHEY, CDR2 SVGEGT. Trimming took off 1 base at V and 4 bases at J, with 4 bases between the two ends. CDR3 sequence: CASSYWGTGELFF. CDR3 sequence (DNA): TGTGCCAGCAGTTACTGGGGCACCGGGGAGCTGTTTTTT.

The chain joins TRBV5-7 to TRBJ2-2; D gene uncertain. TRBV5-7 is sorted into the ORF group, with uncertain function. Deletions cut 1 base from V and 4 bases from J, with 11 bases between. The length of the CDR3 is 15 residues. The CDR3 region has the DNA TGTGCCAGCAGCTTGCCAGTGTTGAGCACCGGGGAGCTGTTTTTT. It yields the protein CASSLPVLSTGELFF.

J is TRBJ2-7 and V is TRBV9; no clear D gene. V lost 4 bases and J lost 2, with 13 bases in between. The germline V gene encodes CDR1 SGDLS and CDR2 YYNGEE. The CDR3 is 14 residues long. The CDR3 nucleotides are TGTGCCAGCAGCCCGGCTGACCGAACCTACGAGCAGTACTTC. Translated: CASSPADRTYEQYF.

The chain recombines TRBV7-2 with TRBJ2-1; D may be TRBD2 (5 bases). Per the germline V gene, CDR1 is SGHTA and CDR2 is FQGNSA. The germline V and J ends were trimmed by 3 bases and 4 bases, with 16 bases remaining between them. The CDR3 covers 16 residues. CDR3 loop: CASSLQPGFVYNEQFF. The CDR3 DNA sequence: TGTGCCAGCAGCTTGCAGCCGGGATTTGTTTACAATGAGCAGTTCTTC.

This chain links TRBV6-1 with TRBJ2-1, with 14 bases matching TRBD2. Germline V lookup: CDR1 MNHNS, CDR2 SASEGT. The junction had 4 bases not matched to a gene; V was cut back by 6 bases and J by 9 bases. The CDR3 runs to 14 residues. The DNA for the CDR3 is TGTGCCAGCAGCCGGACTAGCGGGGGGACTGAGCAGTTCTTC. It encodes CASSRTSGGTEQFF.

This clonotype was observed a handful of times. V usage is TRBV6-2 or TRBV6-3 and J usage is TRBJ1-1; 7 bases match TRBD1. The CDR3 consists of 14 residues. V was clipped by 2 bases and J by 5 bases; unmatched bases: 5. CDR1 and CDR2 (germline): MNHEY, SVGEGT. In DNA form, the CDR3 reads TGTGCCAGCAGTTACAGGGGGCTCAGGACTGAAGCTTTCTTT. Translated, it gives CASSYRGLRTEAFF.

The V gene is TRBV12-3 or TRBV12-4, the J gene TRBJ2-3, with 9 bases fitting TRBD2. With V trimmed by 3 bases and J by 1 base, 11 bases remained unmatched. This CDR3 region has 18 residues. The CDR3 is CASSFCLAGIRRTDTQYF. The CDR3 coding sequence is TGTGCCAGCAGTTTCTGCCTAGCGGGAATTCGCCGCACAGATACGCAGTATTTT.

The table lists this clonotype with many counts. The rearrangement links TRBV20-1 to TRBJ2-1; 9 bases match TRBD2. Per the germline V gene, CDR1 is DFQATT and CDR2 is SNEGSKA (reference sequence). The CDR3 has 16 residues. V lost 4 bases and J lost 4; bases outside the gene matches: 11. CDR3: CSAKGAVAGAYNEQFF. CDR3 sequence (DNA): TGCAGTGCTAAGGGGGCCGTAGCGGGAGCTTACAATGAGCAGTTCTTC.

The chain recombines TRBV20-1 with TRBJ2-2, with TRBD2 as a possible D gene (6 bases). Trimming stripped 4 bases from V and 3 bases from J, with 15 bases between. The CDR3 is 15 residues long. The germline V gene encodes CDR1 DFQATT and CDR2 SNEGSKA (reference sequence). This CDR3 reads CSATTGTLDTGELFF. The CDR3 DNA follows: TGCAGTGCTACCACCGGGACTCTTGACACCGGGGAGCTGTTTTTT.

The chain carries TRBV4-3 and TRBJ2-7, with 9 bases identical to TRBD1. The V gene's germline CDR1 is LGHNA and CDR2 YSLEER. The J segment lost 2 bases and the V segment lost 1 base, leaving 9 bases of the junction unmatched. The CDR3 length is 17 residues. The CDR3 loop is CASSQGLRQGGTYEQYF. CDR3 nucleotides: TGCGCCAGCAGCCAAGGACTAAGACAGGGGGGCACCTACGAGCAGTACTTC.

The rearrangement joins TRBV9 to TRBJ2-3, with TRBD1 identical over 7 bases. The V gene end was trimmed by 1 base and the J gene end by 3 bases; junction bases not matched to a gene: 14. Germline V gene data show CDR1 as SGDLS and CDR2 as YYNGEE. This CDR3 is 18 amino acids long. The CDR3 here is CASSVLNTGPTGTDTQYF. The CDR3 DNA reads TGTGCCAGCAGCGTACTTAATACGGGCCCGACAGGGACAGATACGCAGTATTTT.

This clonotype has more than one count but fewer than ten. V gene TRBV20-1 combines with J gene TRBJ2-1, with 13 bases identical to TRBD2. This CDR3 has 15 amino acids. Germline CDR1 DFQATT, CDR2 SNEGSKA (reference sequence). Germline trimming cut 5 bases from V and 4 bases from J; bases unmatched to any gene: 5. The CDR3 DNA is TGCAGTGCTCGACAGACTAGCGGGAGGTACAATGAGCAGTTCTTC. Translating gives CSARQTSGRYNEQFF.

This clonotype was counted ten times or more. This chain connects TRBV4-1 to TRBJ1-1; a weak D match, TRBD1 (6 bases). V was trimmed by 3 bases and J by 5 bases, leaving 16 bases between them. This CDR3 is built from 15 residues. CDR1 is MGHRA, CDR2 YSYEKL, per germline. The CDR3 region has the DNA TGCGCCAGCAGCCACGTCGGTGCTAGGGGGACTGAAGCTTTCTTT. Residues: CASSHVGARGTEAFF.

This clonotype was observed a handful of times. V gene TRBV5-1 combines with J gene TRBJ2-5, with 10 bases aligning to TRBD2. The V and J ends lost 0 bases and 6 bases, in that order; junction bases with no gene match: 5. The germline CDR1 and CDR2 sequences are SGHRS and YFSETQ. This CDR3 is built from 15 residues. CDR3: CASSLGLAGEKTQYF. CDR3 sequence (DNA): TGCGCCAGCAGCTTGGGTCTAGCGGGGGAAAAGACCCAGTACTTC.

This clonotype has only a few counts. This chain's CDR3 is CSVEDTGKAGELFF. CDR3 nucleotide sequence: TGCAGCGTTGAAGATACAGGGAAGGCCGGGGAGCTGTTTTTT. This chain uses TRBV29-1 with TRBJ2-2; tentatively, D is TRBD1 (6 bases). Trimming pared 0 bases from V and 6 bases from J, leaving 11 bases between. Germline CDR1 SQVTM, CDR2 ANQGSEA. This CDR3 is 14 amino acids long.

This clonotype was detected only a few times. This CDR3 reads CASSQTPNTEAFF. The CDR3 DNA follows: TGTGCCAGCAGCCAAACACCAAACACTGAAGCTTTCTTT. The V and J genes are TRBV6-6 and TRBJ1-1; D gene unclear. This CDR3 comprises 13 residues. V lost 6 bases and J lost 2, with 10 bases in between. The germline CDR1 and CDR2 sequences are MNHNY and SVGAGI (reference sequence).

This clonotype came up a few times. This chain uses TRBV28 with TRBJ2-5, with a weak D call TRBD1 (5 bases). Looked up from germline, CDR1 is MDHEN and CDR2 is SYDVKM. The CDR3 consists of 14 residues. Trimming pared 2 bases from V and 1 base from J, leaving 8 bases between. The CDR3 coding sequence is TGTGCCAGCAGTTTACTCGACAGCCAAGAGACCCAGTACTTC. Translated: CASSLLDSQETQYF.

The V and J genes are TRBV2 and TRBJ1-5; D is ambiguous. V shed 3 bases and J shed 4 bases, with 7 bases lying between them. Germline V gene sequence: CDR1 SNHLY, CDR2 FYNNEI. The CDR3 totals 13 residues. The CDR3 loop is CASSEWRNQPQHF. The CDR3 DNA reads as TGTGCCAGCAGTGAGTGGAGGAATCAGCCCCAGCATTTT.

This chain uses TRBV7-9 with TRBJ2-1, with no clear D. The CDR3 extends over 17 amino acids. V was pared by 4 bases and J by 0 bases, with 16 bases between. Germline V CDR1 and CDR2: SEHNR, FQNEAQ (reference sequence). CDR3 DNA sequence: TGTGCCAGCAGCTATTTTGGTGGCGGCTACTCCTACAATGAGCAGTTCTTC. As protein: CASSYFGGGYSYNEQFF.

The V gene is TRBV4-1, the J gene TRBJ2-7; possible D gene TRBD2, 6 bases. CDR1 and CDR2 from the germline V gene are MGHRA and YSYEKL. This CDR3 is 16 amino acids long. V lost 1 base and J 2 bases, leaving 15 bases between the germline ends. CDR3 region: CASSQGGVIGPYEQYF. The CDR3 nucleotides are TGCGCCAGCAGCCAAGGCGGGGTAATTGGACCCTACGAGCAGTACTTC.